Sequencing of this T cell receptor beta chain was carried out in a study of PD-L1 blockade in urothelial cancer. Study overall: Of roughly 30 patients, around 25 were males with bladder-origin urothelial cancer.

Measured with immunoSEQ multiplex PCR; TCRdb has only the in-frame clones, and not every one. The table records 50,000 to 70,000 clones, about 81% of them present only once. The germline gives CDR1 SGHRS, CDR2 YFSETQ. The CDR3 is 14 residues long. Trimming cost V 7 bases and J 3 bases; bases outside gene matches: 9. Time point given: pretreatment peripheral blood. The clonotype comes from a man aged 70-80 years with urothelial cancer. The gene calls are TRBV5-1 and TRBJ2-7, with 8 nucleotides matching TRBD1. The starting material was PBMCs, obtained around atezolizumab (anti-PD-L1) treatment. The CDR3 nucleotides read TGCGCCAGCGGCCCCGGGACAGGCTACTACGAGCAGTACTTC. Translating gives CASGPGTGYYEQYF.